Here is one T cell receptor beta chain with its context. The CDR3 end lies 3 residues beyond the end of the read and is filled in from the germline J gene. Profiling relied on immunoSEQ multiplex PCR, and the TCRdb table lists in-frame clones only, not all of them. The sample is made up of more than 20,000 clones, and the top ten hold 10% to 15% of it. This record comes from a study of T cells in women clearing cervical HPV infection. Study context: Case blood was drawn when the lesion was first found; control blood after infection became undetectable.

CDR3 length: 16 amino acids. The germline gives CDR1 MNHNS, CDR2 SASEGT. The receptor comes from a woman between 18 and 69 years old with a cervical HPV16 infection that either progressed to CIN3+ or cleared (not recorded which). The rearrangement links TRBV6-1 to TRBJ2-3, with D hard to call. Sequencing used blood buffy coat. Partial CDR3 DNA: TGTGCCAGCAGAGAATTTCGGCTAGGTAACAAAGAGACG. This sequence encodes CASREFRLGNKET. In full, the CDR3 is CASREFRLGNKETQYF.